This TCR beta chain originates from a study of blood T cell repertoires in COVID-19. Study-wide context: Samples of COVID-19 (acute and convalescent) were obtained from the United States, Italy and Spain.

Original processing notes: Amplification of reference gene primers provided the estimated nucleated cell counts. Assay used: immunoSEQ multiplex PCR; TCRdb lists only in-frame clones, some missing. V and J calls and clone size are those listed in that table; D and trimming were worked out from the DNA. The table shows under 20,000 clones, with roughly 87% occurring only once. This CDR3 spans 18 amino acids. Germline V gene data show CDR1 as MNHNS and CDR2 as SASEGT. The trim removed 0 bases at V and 7 bases at J, leaving 12 bases unmatched. Input material: peripheral blood. The chain links TRBV6-1 to TRBJ2-1; the match to TRBD2 covers 10 bases. The clonotype originates from a human donor in a cohort sampled during active COVID-19. The donor label of this sample is uncertain. The CDR3 bases are TGTGCCAGCAGTGAAGCCAACCCGGCTAGCGGGAGATATAATGAGCAGTTCTTC. It encodes CASSEANPASGRYNEQFF.